These 25 T cell receptor beta chains were sequenced from one sample in a study of human T cells and chemical hapten exposure (dated by TCRdb to the early 2020s). Library construction relied on RACE. The reads were generated on a NextSeq 500. Using fastp at Q25 and MiXCR, TCRdb reprocessed the public reads and kept productive beta chains. Each CDR3 protein appears once, grouped with its most common genes and DNA. This sample comprises 95,000 to 150,000 distinct CDR3 sequences, about 13% of them detected only once. Jointly, the top ten make up around 3% of the sample. The sample's time point label is to be understood as: pre-sensitization, week 0. The sample's treatment or condition label is to be understood as: therapeutic diphenylcyclopropenone sensitization with weekly scalp DPC. The sample here was whole blood, taken in connection with sensitization to the hapten diphenylcyclopropenone (DPC). The receptors were gathered from a woman between 18 and 29 years old with alopecia areata. Some clones in this sample may be carry-over from other donors' samples.

This clonotype was observed a few times. J is TRBJ1-5 and V is TRBV11-2; no definite D call. The CDR3 contains 13 residues. Trimming pared 3 bases from V and 7 bases from J, leaving 10 bases between. CDR1 SGHAT and CDR2 FQNNGV come from the germline V gene. The CDR3 nucleotides are TGTGCCAGCAGCTTGCGGGGTACCCAGCCCCAGCATTTT. Its protein is CASSLRGTQPQHF.

A few counts support this clonotype. The chain carries TRBV7-9 and TRBJ2-1; TRBD2 is a possible D gene (5 bases). This CDR3 has 16 amino acids. Trimming pared 0 bases from V and 7 bases from J, leaving 16 bases between. Germline CDR1 and CDR2: SEHNR and FQNEAQ (reference sequence). The CDR3 sequence is CASSLARARVSNEQFF. DNA for the CDR3: TGTGCCAGCAGCTTAGCGAGGGCACGAGTCTCAAATGAGCAGTTCTTC.

This clonotype has just one count. One end of the junction fails to match germline, which may point to a read error. J is TRBJ2-6 and V is TRBV20-1, with D possibly being TRBD2 (5 bases). Germline CDR1 DFQATT, CDR2 SNEGSKA (reference sequence). The CDR3 contains 15 residues. The CDR3: CSTRDRGSGANVLTF. In nucleotides, the CDR3 is TGCAGTACTAGAGATCGGGGCTCTGGGGCCAACGTCCTGACTTTC.

Many counts were recorded for this clonotype. The V call is TRBV7-9, the J call TRBJ2-5, with 9 bases fitting TRBD2. Looked up from germline, CDR1 is SEHNR and CDR2 is FQNEAQ (reference sequence). V shed 5 bases and J 4 bases; nucleotides not matched to a gene: 11. The CDR3 sequence is 16 residues long. The DNA for the CDR3 is TGTGCCAGCAGCCCCAGGGCTAGCGGGGTTCTAGAGACCCAGTACTTC. Protein product: CASSPRASGVLETQYF. The whole variable domain, filled in from reference TRBV7-9 and TRBJ2-5, reads DTGVSQNPRHKITKRGQNVTFRCDPISEHNRLYWYRQTLGQGPEFLTYFQNEAQLEKSRLLSDRFSAERPKGSFSTLEIQRTEQGDSAMYLCASSPRASGVLETQYFGPGTRLLVL.

The chain carries TRBV5-1 and TRBJ1-1; 7 bases match TRBD1. Germline V gene data show CDR1 as SGHRS and CDR2 as YFSETQ. With V trimmed by 2 bases and J by 4 bases, 2 bases remained unmatched. The CDR3 length is 13 residues. CDR3: CASSLHRGTEAFF. The CDR3 DNA reads TGCGCCAGCAGCTTACACAGGGGCACTGAAGCTTTCTTT.

Only a few counts were recorded for this clonotype. The rearrangement links TRBV6-2 or TRBV6-3 to TRBJ1-5; D might be TRBD1 (5 bases). CDR1 MNHEY and CDR2 SVGEGT come from the germline V gene. This CDR3 is 18 amino acids long. V lost 4 bases and J 1 base, leaving 20 bases between the germline ends. The CDR3: CASSSRDRLVKSNQPQHF. The DNA for the CDR3 is TGTGCCAGCAGTTCCAGGGACCGTTTGGTGAAGAGCAATCAGCCCCAGCATTTT.

The chain carries TRBV7-2 and TRBJ2-3, with D perhaps assigned TRBD1 or TRBD2 (5 bases each). V was clipped by 1 base and J by 4 bases, with 9 bases between them. CDR3 length: 14 residues. Germline V gene lookup returns CDR1 SGHTA and CDR2 FQGNSA. Written as DNA, the CDR3 is TGTGCCAGCAGCTTAGGTGGGACGGCAGATACGCAGTATTTT. This encodes CASSLGGTADTQYF.

This chain connects TRBV10-3 to TRBJ2-2; D not resolved. Germline assignment: CDR1 ENHRY and CDR2 SYGVKD. V was trimmed by 11 bases and J by 4 bases, leaving 8 bases between them. The CDR3 is made up of 11 amino acids. The CDR3 region has the DNA TGTGCCCCTCGCCTCACCGGGGAGCTGTTTTTT. Residues: CAPRLTGELFF.

The sample holds many counts of this clonotype. This chain connects TRBV7-6 to TRBJ2-3; D ambiguous. Germline V gene sequence: CDR1 SGHVS, CDR2 FNYEAQ. The ends were cut back, 1 base at V and 8 bases at J, with 13 bases in the middle. The CDR3 sequence is 14 residues long. The CDR3 loop reads CASSLGSGPVTQYF. CDR3 bases: TGTGCCAGCAGCTTAGGGTCAGGACCTGTTACGCAGTATTTT.

This clonotype has a handful of counts. The J gene is TRBJ2-6, the V gene TRBV6-4, with TRBD1 matching 7 bases. After removal of 4 bases from V and 0 bases from J, the junction contained 9 bases not matched to a gene. The CDR3 extends over 18 amino acids. The germline V gene has CDR1 MRHNA and CDR2 SNTAGT. The CDR3 here is CASSVEGQSVSGANVLTF. CDR3 coding DNA: TGTGCCAGCAGTGTAGAGGGACAGAGTGTCTCTGGGGCCAACGTCCTGACTTTC.

A few counts support this clonotype. The chain is built from TRBV19 and TRBJ2-7; 7 bases align to TRBD1. This CDR3 has 13 amino acids. The trim removed 6 bases at V and 7 bases at J, leaving 9 bases unmatched. The germline V gene has CDR1 LNHDA and CDR2 SQIVND (reference sequence). The CDR3 loop is CASSHRGPGEQYF. CDR3 DNA: TGTGCCAGTAGCCACAGGGGCCCGGGAGAGCAGTACTTC.

The J gene is TRBJ1-2, the V gene TRBV2; D is ambiguous. V lost 0 bases, J lost 7 bases, and 18 bases lay in between. Germline V gene sequence: CDR1 SNHLY, CDR2 FYNNEI. CDR3 length: 16 residues. CDR3 in DNA: TGTGCCAGCAGTGAAGCGCTTTTAGGAGGGTTAAGTGGCTACACCTTC. Translating it yields CASSEALLGGLSGYTF.

The chain links TRBV12-3 or TRBV12-4 to TRBJ1-5; 8 bases are shared with TRBD1. The junction had 0 bases not matched to a gene; V was cut back by 1 base and J by 4 bases. The CDR3 contains 14 residues. CDR3 nucleotides: TGTGCCAGCAGTTTAGGGGACAGGAATCAGCCCCAGCATTTT. It codes for CASSLGDRNQPQHF.

This clonotype has only a few counts. The chain uses TRBV3-1 and TRBJ2-2, with D possibly TRBD1 on 5 matching bases. The V gene lost 1 base and the J gene lost 10 bases, with 13 bases spanning the gap. Germline loops: CDR1 LGHDT, CDR2 YNNKEL (reference sequence). The CDR3 runs to 14 residues. CDR3 DNA sequence: TGTGCCAGCAGCCAAGGTCATCAGGGTGAGGAGCTGTTTTTT. This translates into CASSQGHQGEELFF.

A few counts support this clonotype. The chain combines TRBV12-3 or TRBV12-4 with TRBJ2-7; 13 bases fit TRBD2. Unmatched junction bases numbered 5, after V lost 6 bases and J lost 6 bases. The CDR3 covers 14 residues. The CDR3 DNA reads as TGTGCCAGCAGCCCGGGACTAGCGGGGACCGAGCAGTACTTC. It yields the protein CASSPGLAGTEQYF.

This clonotype turned up a few times. The chain has TRBV19 and TRBJ1-5; a possible D gene is TRBD1 (6 bases). Germline V lookup: CDR1 LNHDA, CDR2 SQIVND (reference sequence). Trimming shortened V by 2 bases and J by 3 bases, and 11 bases separated the two germline ends. The CDR3 spans 15 residues. CDR3 sequence (DNA): TGTGCCAGTAGTATACGGGGGGCTGACAATCAGCCCCAGCATTTT. Translation: CASSIRGADNQPQHF.

This clonotype was detected a few times. The V call is TRBV6-2 or TRBV6-3, the J call TRBJ2-5, with no clear D. Germline CDR1 MNHEY, CDR2 SVGEGT. The CDR3 has 15 amino acids. Trimming stripped 0 bases from V and 0 bases from J, with 8 bases between. DNA of the CDR3: TGTGCCAGCAGTTACTCGGGAACTAACCAAGAGACCCAGTACTTC. It translates to CASSYSGTNQETQYF.

Here the CDR3 reads CASRGDRRGAEQFF. In DNA form, the CDR3 reads TGTGCCAGCAGGGGCGACCGGAGGGGGGCTGAGCAGTTCTTC. The chain joins TRBV2 to TRBJ2-1; the D call may be TRBD1 or TRBD2 (6 bases each). CDR1 and CDR2 (germline): SNHLY, FYNNEI. The CDR3 extends over 14 amino acids. The V end was cut by 6 bases, the J end by 9 bases, with 18 bases between.

This clonotype was observed a few times. CDR3 sequence (DNA): TGCGCCAGCAGCCCGGGTGGGTACAGGGATACCTACGAGCAGTACTTC. Translation gives CASSPGGYRDTYEQYF. The V gene is TRBV5-1, the J gene TRBJ2-7; D is perhaps TRBD1 (6 bases). This CDR3 comprises 16 residues. Germline V lookup: CDR1 SGHRS, CDR2 YFSETQ. The V and J ends lost 4 bases and 2 bases respectively, with 19 bases between them.

The chain is built from TRBV7-2 and TRBJ1-5, with 10 bases matching TRBD1. Germline assignment: CDR1 SGHTA and CDR2 FQGNSA. Trimming took 5 bases from V and 5 from J; bases not matched to a gene: 6. The CDR3 runs 15 residues. The CDR3 loop is CASSNRQGADQPQHF. CDR3 coding DNA: TGTGCCAGCAGCAATAGACAGGGGGCGGATCAGCCCCAGCATTTT.

This clonotype was observed a handful of times. The chain carries TRBV19 and TRBJ2-1; no clear D. The V and J ends lost 3 bases and 0 bases respectively, with 9 bases between them. There are 15 residues in the CDR3. In germline, CDR1 is LNHDA, CDR2 SQIVND (reference sequence). CDR3 sequence: CASSMATDSYNEQFF. In nucleotides, the CDR3 is TGTGCCAGTAGTATGGCCACCGACTCCTACAATGAGCAGTTCTTC.

CDR3 coding DNA: TGTGCCAGCAGCTTAGGACTGGAGCAGGGGTGGTCCGGGGAGCTGTTTTTT. Translating it yields CASSLGLEQGWSGELFF. The genes are TRBV7-2 and TRBJ2-2, with TRBD1 as a possible D gene (6 bases). The CDR3 is made up of 17 amino acids. With 1 base removed from V and 6 bases from J, the gap between germline ends came to 18 bases. Per germline, CDR1 SGHTA and CDR2 FQGNSA.

The rearrangement links TRBV7-2 to TRBJ1-4; a possible D gene is TRBD1 (5 bases). The CDR3 is made up of 14 amino acids. The germline V gene encodes CDR1 SGHTA and CDR2 FQGNSA. Trimming cost V 3 bases and J 6 bases, with 11 bases left between them. Here the CDR3 DNA reads TGTGCCAGCAGCTTGCAGGGAGGGGATGAAAAACTGTTTTTT. Translated: CASSLQGGDEKLFF.

This clonotype was seen many times. The CDR3 protein is CASSLRGLVYEQYF. For the CDR3, the DNA is TGTGCCAGCAGCCTACGGGGACTAGTCTACGAGCAGTACTTC. The J gene is TRBJ2-7, the V gene TRBV6-5, with 8 bases lining up with TRBD2. CDR1 is MNHEY and CDR2 is SVGAGI in the germline V gene. V was pared by 6 bases and J by 3 bases, with 7 bases of the junction left unmatched. The CDR3 totals 14 residues.

This clonotype was seen more than once but under ten times. The chain has TRBV27 and TRBJ2-4; D remains ambiguous. Deletions cut 4 bases from V and 0 bases from J, with 10 bases between. The CDR3 is 15 residues long. Germline loops: CDR1 MNHEY, CDR2 SMNVEV (reference sequence). In DNA form, the CDR3 reads TGTGCCAGCAGTTCAATCGAACTAGCCAAAAACATTCAGTACTTC. Translated: CASSSIELAKNIQYF.